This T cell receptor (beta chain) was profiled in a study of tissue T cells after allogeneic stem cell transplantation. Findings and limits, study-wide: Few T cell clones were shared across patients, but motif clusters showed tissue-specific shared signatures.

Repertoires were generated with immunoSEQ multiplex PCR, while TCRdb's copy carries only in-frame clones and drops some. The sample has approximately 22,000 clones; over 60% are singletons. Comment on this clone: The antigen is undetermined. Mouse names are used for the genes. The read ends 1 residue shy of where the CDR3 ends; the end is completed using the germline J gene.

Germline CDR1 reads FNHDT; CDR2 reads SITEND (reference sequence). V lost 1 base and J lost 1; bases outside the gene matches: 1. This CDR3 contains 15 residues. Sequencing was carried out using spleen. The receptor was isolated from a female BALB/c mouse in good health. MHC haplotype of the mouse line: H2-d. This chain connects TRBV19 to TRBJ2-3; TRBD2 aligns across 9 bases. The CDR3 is CASSISGGGAETLYF. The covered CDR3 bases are TGTGCCAGCAGTATATCTGGGGGGGGTGCAGAAACGCTGTAT.